This is a list of T cell receptor beta chains from one sample in a study of graft-versus-host responses after intestinal transplantation. No cognate antigen is known for these TCRs. The data were produced by immunoSEQ multiplex PCR, yet TCRdb's version contains in-frame clones alone and is incomplete. In the table there are around 120,000 clones, 90% of which are singletons. The sequencing used unstimulated CD4+ T cells sorted from spleen or lymph node cells, collected before intestinal transplant. Receptors originate from a human donor who received an intestinal transplant. Both conserved end residues are part of each CDR3. The D gene is left open where the match is weak. Rows may omit the clone size; those that give it use once, few, many or a size class.

j_call d_call clone_size v_call cdr3_aa cdr3_nt
TRBJ2-5 NA NA TRBV6-5 CASSYEAVGQETQYF TGTGCCAGCAGTTACGAGGCGGTGGGCCAAGAGACCCAGTACTTC
TRBJ1-6 NA NA TRBV9 CASSVDQRTPLHF TGTGCCAGCAGCGTAGACCAGCGAACGCCCCTCCACTTT
TRBJ1-5 NA NA TRBV11-2 CASSLEPGQPQHF TGTGCCAGCAGCTTAGAGCCCGGTCAGCCCCAGCATTTT
TRBJ2-7 TRBD1 NA TRBV27 CASSFFRDSTYEQYF TGTGCCAGCAGTTTCTTCCGGGACAGTACCTACGAGCAGTACTTC
TRBJ2-1 TRBD2 NA TRBV11-3 CASSWGLGGEQFF TGTGCCAGCAGCTGGGGACTAGGCGGTGAGCAGTTCTTC
TRBJ1-2 NA few TRBV6-5 CASSYRPVYGYTF TGTGCCAGCAGTTATCGTCCCGTCTATGGCTACACCTTC
TRBJ2-3 TRBD2 once TRBV9 CASSPRLASTDTQYF TGTGCCAGCAGCCCCCGACTAGCGAGCACAGATACGCAGTATTTT
TRBJ2-7 TRBD2 NA TRBV28 CASSLVIAGVYEQYF TGTGCCAGCAGTTTGGTTATAGCGGGGGTCTACGAGCAGTACTTC
TRBJ2-1 TRBD2 NA TRBV28 CASSLWREAGNEQFF TGTGCCAGCAGTTTATGGCGGGAGGCCGGGAATGAGCAGTTCTTC
TRBJ1-4 NA NA TRBV30 CAWAHQQGMNEKLFF TGTGCCTGGGCACATCAACAGGGTATGAATGAAAAACTGTTTTTT
TRBJ2-1 NA NA TRBV5-6 CASSLDRNSYNEQFF TGTGCCAGCAGCTTGGACAGGAACTCCTACAATGAGCAGTTCTTC
TRBJ2-3 NA NA TRBV5-1 CASSLGAATDTQYF TGCGCCAGCAGCTTGGGGGCAGCCACAGATACGCAGTATTTT
TRBJ2-7 NA NA TRBV28 CASSRELYEQYF TGTGCCAGCAGTCGGGAGTTGTACGAGCAGTACTTC
TRBJ2-7 TRBD1 NA TRBV6-5 CASSWTGYEQYF TGTGCCAGCAGCTGGACAGGGTACGAGCAGTACTTC
TRBJ2-2 NA once TRBV5-4 CASSLTNTGELFF TGTGCCAGCAGCTTGACAAACACCGGGGAGCTGTTTTTT
TRBJ1-1 TRBD1 NA TRBV5-4 CASSWGQVGARKNTEAFF TGTGCCAGCAGCTGGGGACAGGTGGGGGCTCGAAAGAACACTGAAGCTTTCTTT
TRBJ1-3 NA once TRBV7-9 CASSFAENHSGNTIYF TGTGCCAGCAGCTTCGCCGAGAACCACTCTGGAAACACCATATATTTT
TRBJ2-3 TRBD2 NA TRBV4-2 CASSQAGGTDTQYF TGTGCCAGCAGCCAGGCGGGAGGGACAGATACGCAGTATTTT
TRBJ2-2 TRBD2 NA TRBV28 CASRGGTGELFF TGTGCCAGCCGCGGGGGCACCGGGGAGCTGTTTTTT
TRBJ2-5 NA NA TRBV5-1 CASSLARVETQYF TGCGCCAGCAGCTTGGCCAGGGTGGAGACCCAGTACTTC
TRBJ2-7 TRBD1 NA TRBV27 CASSLSQGAREQYF TGTGCCAGCAGTTTGAGTCAGGGGGCTCGCGAGCAGTACTTC
TRBJ2-6 TRBD2 NA TRBV7-3 CASSLTSGSSGANVLTF TGTGCCAGCAGCTTAACTAGCGGGAGCTCTGGGGCCAACGTCCTGACTTTC
TRBJ2-3 NA once TRBV4-1 CASSRPSDLSTDTQYF TGCGCCAGCAGCCGCCCTAGCGACCTCTCCACAGATACGCAGTATTTT
TRBJ1-1 NA NA TRBV19 CASRRGQLNTEAFF TGTGCCAGTAGGCGCGGACAGCTGAACACTGAAGCTTTCTTT
TRBJ1-2 NA NA TRBV5-6 CASSLGGVINYGYTF TGTGCCAGCAGCTTGGGGGGGGTAATTAACTATGGCTACACCTTC
TRBJ1-2 NA NA TRBV5-4 CASSLAGTNYGYTF TGTGCCAGCAGCTTGGCCGGGACAAACTATGGCTACACCTTC
TRBJ2-7 NA NA TRBV19 CASAPGKGYEQYF TGTGCCAGTGCGCCGGGAAAGGGTTACGAGCAGTACTTC